The 10 T cell receptor beta chains below all came from one sample that was sequenced in a study of blood T cell repertoires in COVID-19. Measured with immunoSEQ multiplex PCR; TCRdb has only the in-frame clones, and not every one. This table holds approximately 120,000 clones, over 60% found once. Sequencing used peripheral blood. The source is a human donor in a cohort sampled during active or convalescent COVID-19.

The chain uses TRBV6-5 and TRBJ2-3, with a tentative D call TRBD1 (5 bases). Germline loops: CDR1 MNHEY, CDR2 SVGAGI. This CDR3 region has 15 residues. Between the trimmed V and J ends, which lost 3 bases and 2 bases, there was a span of 12 bases. The CDR3 reads CASSYRGQNTDTQYF. The DNA of the CDR3 is TGTGCCAGCAGTTATAGGGGCCAAAACACAGATACGCAGTATTTT.

The sample holds many counts of this clone. The CDR3 reads CATSTISMDRSNEKLFF. The CDR3 DNA sequence: TGTGCCACCAGCACAATCTCTATGGACAGGAGTAATGAAAAACTGTTTTTT. The rearrangement joins TRBV15 to TRBJ1-4; 7 positions agree with TRBD1. Germline values: CDR1 LNHNV, CDR2 YYDKDF (reference sequence). Trimming took 4 bases from V and 4 from J; bases not matched to a gene: 12. CDR3 length equals 17 residues.

The chain is built from TRBV5-5 and TRBJ2-5, with D maybe TRBD1 (5 bases). Germline V gene data show CDR1 as SGHKS and CDR2 as YYEKEE (reference sequence). With 4 bases removed from V and 1 base from J, the gap between germline ends came to 14 bases. The CDR3 is 15 amino acids. The CDR3 DNA reads as TGTGCCAGCAGCACCAGGGCTAGGGCCCAAGAGACCCAGTACTTC. Translation: CASSTRARAQETQYF.

The V gene is TRBV30, the J gene TRBJ2-3; 8 nucleotides line up with TRBD2. J lost 0 bases, V lost 2 bases, and 7 bases had no gene match. The CDR3 is 16 amino acids. Germline CDR1 and CDR2: GTSNPN and SVGIG (reference sequence). Here the CDR3 DNA reads TGTGCCTGGAGTACCGGGACTAGACATAGCACAGATACGCAGTATTTT. Amino acids: CAWSTGTRHSTDTQYF.

The rearrangement uses TRBV10-3 and TRBJ1-5, with D hard to call. Trimming cost V 2 bases and J 0 bases, with 8 bases left between them. The CDR3 has 15 residues. Germline V gene data show CDR1 as ENHRY and CDR2 as SYGVKD. CDR3 in DNA: TGTGCCATCAGTGAGACAGCCAATAGCAATCAGCCCCAGCATTTT. Amino acid sequence: CAISETANSNQPQHF.

The chain combines TRBV6-5 with TRBJ1-4, with no clear D. This CDR3 is 15 amino acids long. V was cut by 0 bases and J by 4 bases, with 9 bases left in between. Germline V CDR1 and CDR2: MNHEY, SVGAGI. CDR3 DNA: TGTGCCAGCAGTTACTCAGGAGTTTATAATGAAAAACTGTTTTTT. It encodes CASSYSGVYNEKLFF.

This chain connects TRBV6-5 to TRBJ1-4; D not resolved. Germline loops: CDR1 MNHEY, CDR2 SVGAGI. The CDR3 consists of 13 residues. Between the trimmed V and J ends, which lost 0 bases and 13 bases, there was a span of 12 bases. For the CDR3, the DNA is TGTGCCAGCAGTTACTCGAGCGGCTTTAGACTGTTTTTT. Translation gives CASSYSSGFRLFF.

The genes are TRBV11-2 and TRBJ2-1; D is possibly TRBD2 (7 bases). The CDR3 covers 13 residues. Per the germline V gene, CDR1 is SGHAT and CDR2 is FQNNGV. Between the trimmed V and J ends, which lost 11 bases and 1 base, there was a span of 12 bases. CDR3: CASRGGSYNEQFF. Here the CDR3 DNA reads TGTGCCTCGAGGGGGGGTTCCTACAATGAGCAGTTCTTC.

This clone was counted a few times. The chain combines TRBV2 with TRBJ1-5; 7 bases align to TRBD1. The CDR3 runs 15 residues. J gave up 0 bases and V 7 bases, and 6 bases lay outside the gene matches. Looked up from germline, CDR1 is SNHLY and CDR2 is FYNNEI. The CDR3: CASTTDRYSNQPQHF. In DNA form, the CDR3 reads TGTGCCAGCACTACGGACAGGTATAGCAATCAGCCCCAGCATTTT.

This sequence joins TRBV24-1 and TRBJ1-5; D is ambiguous. The CDR3 is 14 residues long. The germline V gene has CDR1 KGHDR and CDR2 SFDVKD. Trimming took 1 base from V and 4 from J, leaving 7 bases between them. The chain's CDR3 is CATSDFTVNQPQHF. CDR3 coding DNA: TGTGCCACCAGTGATTTCACAGTAAATCAGCCCCAGCATTTT.